This T cell receptor (beta chain) emerged from a study of OX40 agonist ivuxolimab in advanced cancers. The overall study: Patients' therapy was ivuxolimab, an antibody that acts as an agonist of OX40 (CD134). Participants averaged approximately 65 years of age (range roughly 20 to 90) and were 75% to 90% male.

TCRdb's table, derived via immunoSEQ multiplex PCR, lists solely in-frame clones and lacks some. Among about 140,000 clones, just over 90% were seen once, and the ten largest hold over 0.8%. CDR3 length: 15 residues. CDR1 is MNHEY, CDR2 SVGAGI, per germline. The germline V and J ends were trimmed by 2 bases and 4 bases, with 12 bases remaining between them. With autoimmune disease history or systemic immunosuppression, patients were excluded. Drawing of blood for sampling happened at baseline, at cycle 4 day 1, and at cycle 7 day 1. The V gene is TRBV6-5, the J gene TRBJ1-5, with a tentative D call TRBD1 (6 bases). This material consisted of CD4+ or CD8+ T cells sorted from blood, taken in a trial of the OX40 agonist ivuxolimab. The TCR sequence derives from an adult with an advanced solid tumor such as melanoma, head and neck, liver or kidney cancer. In nucleotides, the CDR3 is TGTGCCAGCAGTTACGGCAGGGGCCTTAATCAGCCCCAGCATTTT. It is translated as CASSYGRGLNQPQHF.